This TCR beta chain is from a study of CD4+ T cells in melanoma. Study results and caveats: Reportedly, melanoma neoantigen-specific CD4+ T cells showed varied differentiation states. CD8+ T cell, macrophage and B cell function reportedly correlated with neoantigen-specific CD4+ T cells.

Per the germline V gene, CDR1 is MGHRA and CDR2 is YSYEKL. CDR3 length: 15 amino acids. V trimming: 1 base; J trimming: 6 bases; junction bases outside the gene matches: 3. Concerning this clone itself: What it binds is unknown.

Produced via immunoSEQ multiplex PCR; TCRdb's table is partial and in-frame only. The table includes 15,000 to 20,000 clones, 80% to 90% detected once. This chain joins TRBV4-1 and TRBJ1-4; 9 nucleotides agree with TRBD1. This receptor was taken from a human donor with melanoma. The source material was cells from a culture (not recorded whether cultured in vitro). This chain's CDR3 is CASSQVGTGYEKLFF. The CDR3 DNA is TGCGCCAGCAGCCAAGTTGGGACAGGGTATGAAAAACTGTTTTTT.